This T cell receptor (beta chain) was captured by sequencing in a study of T cells after yellow fever vaccination. This clonotype was counted a few times. The germline V gene has CDR1 LNHNV and CDR2 YYDKDF (reference sequence). Trimming shortened V by 5 bases and J by 7 bases, and 9 bases separated the two germline ends. CDR3 size: 12 residues. TCRdb independently ran MiXCR on the 5' RACE reads; one entry per CDR3 protein. The sample contains 340,000 or so distinct CDR3 sequences, around 12% of which appear only once. The V call is TRBV15, the J call TRBJ1-5; D not resolved. The sequence came from a man aged 18 to 29 who received the YFV17D yellow fever vaccine. This specimen was CD4+ T cells sorted from PBMCs, taken 15 days after the yellow fever booster vaccination. CDR3: CATSDLRQPQHF. Here the CDR3 DNA reads TGTGCCACCAGCGACCTAAGACAGCCCCAGCATTTT.